Shown below are 30 T cell receptor beta chains from a single sample sequenced in a study of T and B cells in COVID-19 patients. TRB rearrangements were amplified by multiplex PCR with BIOMED2 TRB-A/B primers. Via MiXCR, TCRdb re-called the multiplex PCR reads, giving one row per CDR3 protein. Of around 28,000 distinct CDR3 sequences listed, about 31% are singletons. TRB was amplified from approximately 250-480 ng of blood genomic DNA. The sequenced sample consisted of blood. The receptor set was obtained from a human donor who had recovered from COVID-19.

This clonotype turned up a few times. This rearrangement joins TRBV27 to TRBJ2-7; the D is unclear. V was clipped by 3 bases and J by 5 bases, with 17 bases between them. Germline V gene data show CDR1 as MNHEY and CDR2 as SMNVEV (reference sequence). The CDR3 contains 15 residues. The CDR3 spells CASSFSIGRLHEQYF. The CDR3, as DNA: TGTGCCAGCAGTTTCTCTATTGGCCGTTTGCACGAGCAGTACTTC.

The V call is TRBV7-9, the J call TRBJ2-2; 8 bases fit TRBD2. The CDR3 sequence is 14 residues long. Trimming removed 8 bases from V and 8 bases from J; junction bases left unmatched: 10. Per germline, CDR1 SEHNR and CDR2 FQNEAQ (reference sequence). The CDR3 sequence is CASGGLALRGELFF. CDR3 bases: TGTGCCAGCGGTGGACTAGCACTCAGAGGGGAGCTGTTTTTT.

By share, this clonotype counts as medium-sized. The chain links TRBV29-1 to TRBJ1-1, with D possibly matching TRBD1 (5 bases). Trimming removed 7 bases at V and 0 bases at J, with 12 bases between. The CDR3 loop spans 13 amino acids. Germline V CDR1 and CDR2: SQVTM, ANQGSEA. The CDR3 sequence: CSASAGMNTEAFF. Written as DNA, the CDR3 is TGCAGCGCCTCGGCAGGGATGAACACTGAAGCTTTCTTT.

The chain employs TRBV29-1 and TRBJ1-5; no clear D. Germline CDR1 SQVTM, CDR2 ANQGSEA. CDR3 size: 13 residues. The DNA for the CDR3 is TGCAGTGCGGGAGCGGATGGCAATCAGCCCCAGCATTTT. Translating it yields CSAGADGNQPQHF.

Within the sample, this clonotype is medium-sized. The chain employs TRBV19 and TRBJ1-4; 9 bases map to TRBD1. Per germline, CDR1 LNHDA and CDR2 SQIVND (reference sequence). There are 16 residues in the CDR3. J lost 8 bases, V lost 5 bases, and 12 bases had no gene match. CDR3 sequence: CASSDPRGTGSEKLFF. In DNA form, the CDR3 reads TGTGCCAGTAGTGACCCGCGAGGGACAGGGAGCGAAAAACTGTTTTTT.

The gene calls are TRBV5-4 and TRBJ1-1, with D possibly TRBD1 on 6 matching bases. Germline V gene data show CDR1 as SGHNT and CDR2 as YYREEE (reference sequence). The V gene lost 0 bases and the J gene lost 4 bases, with 16 bases spanning the gap. The CDR3 has 16 amino acids. DNA of the CDR3: TGTGCCAGCAGCTTGGATGGCTTCTCGGGGGCCACTGAAGCTTTCTTT. Protein product: CASSLDGFSGATEAFF.

This clonotype was found many times. The J gene is TRBJ2-3, the V gene TRBV5-4; 8 positions match TRBD2. J lost 2 bases, V lost 1 base, and 6 bases had no gene match. Germline V gene data show CDR1 as SGHNT and CDR2 as YYREEE (reference sequence). There are 16 residues in the CDR3. The chain's CDR3 is CASSLLLAANTDTQYF. CDR3 sequence (DNA): TGTGCCAGCAGCTTGTTACTAGCGGCAAACACAGATACGCAGTATTTT. The variable domain in full, completed from reference TRBV5-4 and TRBJ2-3, reads ETGVTQSPTHLIKTRGQQVTLRCSSQSGHNTVSWYQQALGQGPQFIFQYYREEENGRGNFPPRFSGLQFPNYSSELNVNALELDDSALYLCASSLLLAANTDTQYFGPGTRLTVL.

This clonotype was seen a handful of times. J is TRBJ2-7 and V is TRBV6-2 or TRBV6-3; D ambiguous. In germline, CDR1 is MNHEY, CDR2 SVGEGT. CDR3 length equals 11 residues. V gave up 6 bases and J gave up 5 bases, with 8 bases separating them. The CDR3 DNA is TGTGCCAGCAGCCCCCTGAACGAGCAGTACTTC. This sequence encodes CASSPLNEQYF.

The chain is built from TRBV5-1 and TRBJ2-3; TRBD2 agrees at 8 bases. This CDR3 has 15 residues. With 4 bases clipped from V and 0 bases from J, the junction kept 4 bases outside the gene matches. The germline gives CDR1 SGHRS, CDR2 YFSETQ. This chain's CDR3 is CASSVSGSSTDTQYF. The CDR3 DNA reads as TGCGCCAGCAGCGTCAGCGGGAGCAGCACAGATACGCAGTATTTT. The variable domain in full, with the rest retrieved from reference TRBV5-1 and TRBJ2-3, is KAGVTQTPRYLIKTRGQQVTLSCSPISGHRSVSWYQQTPGQGLQFLFEYFSETQRNKGNFPGRFSGRQFSNSRSEMNVSTLELGDSALYLCASSVSGSSTDTQYFGPGTRLTVL.

By sample fraction, this clonotype is medium-sized. The chain couples TRBV11-1 to TRBJ2-7; TRBD1 matches 10 bases. CDR1 and CDR2 (germline): SGHAT, FQDESV (reference sequence). V lost 5 bases and J lost 7; bases outside the gene matches: 8. This CDR3 is 14 amino acids long. CDR3 protein: CASSPGTGAGEQYF. DNA for the CDR3: TGTGCCAGCAGCCCCGGGACAGGGGCGGGGGAGCAGTACTTC.

This clonotype was observed at least ten times. The chain links TRBV11-1 to TRBJ1-2; D remains ambiguous. Germline V gene sequence: CDR1 SGHAT, CDR2 FQDESV (reference sequence). The length of the CDR3 is 13 residues. Trimming stripped 5 bases from V and 7 bases from J, with 14 bases between. The CDR3 protein is CASSPLERRGYTF. CDR3 DNA: TGTGCCAGCAGCCCTTTAGAGCGGCGTGGCTACACCTTC.

This clonotype was picked up one time. V gene TRBV6-2 or TRBV6-3 combines with J gene TRBJ1-6; perhaps TRBD1 as D (5 bases). The CDR3 is 13 residues long. Germline V gene data show CDR1 as MNHEY and CDR2 as SVGEGT. Trimming shortened V by 6 bases and J by 8 bases, and 11 bases separated the two germline ends. This CDR3 reads CASRSMGDSPLHF. CDR3 coding DNA: TGTGCCAGCAGATCGATGGGGGATTCACCCCTCCACTTT.

This chain connects TRBV27 to TRBJ1-6; weak D call: TRBD1 (6 bases). This CDR3 has 15 amino acids. CDR1 is MNHEY, CDR2 SMNVEV, per germline (reference sequence). Trimming stripped 7 bases from V and 6 bases from J, with 16 bases between. The CDR3 sequence is CASKLTGWTNSPLHF. The CDR3 bases are TGTGCCAGCAAACTAACAGGGTGGACTAATTCACCCCTCCACTTT.

This sequence joins TRBV13 and TRBJ2-5; 7 bases line up with TRBD2. The CDR3 is made up of 14 amino acids. Trimming at V came to 5 bases and at J to 2 bases, leaving 5 bases not matched to a gene. Germline V gene data show CDR1 as PRHDT and CDR2 as FYEKMQ (reference sequence). CDR3 in DNA: TGTGCCAGCAGCCGGGACTATAATCAAGAGACCCAGTACTTC. Its protein product is CASSRDYNQETQYF.

The genes are TRBV4-1 and TRBJ2-7, with a possible D match to TRBD2 (5 bases). The CDR3 consists of 14 residues. V was trimmed by 4 bases and J by 5 bases, leaving 15 bases between them. CDR1 MGHRA and CDR2 YSYEKL come from the germline V gene. CDR3 coding DNA: TGCGCCAGCAGCCCATTAGGACGGGGTGACGAGCAGTACTTC. As protein: CASSPLGRGDEQYF.

By share, this clonotype ranks as medium-sized. The rearrangement joins TRBV15 to TRBJ2-7; tentatively, D is TRBD1 (5 bases). The CDR3 has 13 amino acids. From germline, CDR1 is LNHNV and CDR2 YYDKDF (reference sequence). V lost 1 base to trimming and J lost 5 bases, with 9 bases between them. The CDR3 DNA follows: TGTGCCACCAGCAGAGGCAGGGTAGACGAGCAGTACTTC. Protein product: CATSRGRVDEQYF. Full variable domain (missing parts from reference TRBV15 and TRBJ2-7): DAMVIQNPRYQVTQFGKPVTLSCSQTLNHNVMYWYQQKSSQAPKLLFHYYDKDFNNEADTPDNFQSRRPNTSFCFLDIRSPGLGDTAMYLCATSRGRVDEQYFGPGTRLTVT.

The J gene is TRBJ2-4, the V gene TRBV5-1; tentatively, D is TRBD1 (6 bases). V was clipped by 4 bases and J by 1 base, with 9 bases between them. The CDR3 sequence is 14 residues long. CDR1 and CDR2 (germline): SGHRS, YFSETQ. This chain's CDR3 is CASSIQGAKNIQYF. The CDR3 coding sequence is TGCGCCAGCAGCATTCAGGGGGCCAAAAACATTCAGTACTTC.

This clonotype was found a few times. The rearrangement uses TRBV6-2 or TRBV6-3 and TRBJ2-7, with 8 nucleotides matching TRBD1. This CDR3 spans 16 amino acids. J lost 1 base, V lost 5 bases, and 10 bases had no gene match. CDR1 is MNHEY, CDR2 SVGEGT, per germline. The chain's CDR3 is CASSIHRGKVSYEQYF. The CDR3 DNA follows: TGTGCCAGCAGTATCCACAGGGGGAAGGTATCCTACGAGCAGTACTTC.

This clonotype was seen only a few times. The chain uses TRBV19 and TRBJ1-5; D is undetermined. The ends were cut back, 6 bases at V and 2 bases at J, with 5 bases in the middle. The CDR3 contains 12 residues. From germline, CDR1 is LNHDA and CDR2 SQIVND (reference sequence). The CDR3 region is CASRLGNQPQHF. In DNA form, the CDR3 reads TGTGCCAGTAGACTGGGCAATCAGCCCCAGCATTTT. The full variable domain, with the rest looked up from reference TRBV19 and TRBJ1-5, is DGGITQSPKYLFRKEGQNVTLSCEQNLNHDAMYWYRQDPGQGLRLIYYSQIVNDFQKGDIAEGYSVSREKKESFPLTVTSAQKNPTAFYLCASRLGNQPQHFGDGTRLSIL.

This clonotype was seen only a few times. The rearrangement uses TRBV30 and TRBJ2-5, with 13 bases matching TRBD2. CDR1 is GTSNPN and CDR2 is SVGIG in the germline V gene (reference sequence). This CDR3 region has 17 residues. Trimming cost V 1 base and J 2 bases; bases outside gene matches: 7. The CDR3 DNA follows: TGTGCCTGGAGTGGGGAGGGACTAGCGGGGTTGCAAGAGACCCAGTACTTC. It is translated as CAWSGEGLAGLQETQYF. The full variable domain, in which reference TRBV30 and TRBJ2-5 provide the parts outside the CDR3, is SQTIHQWPATLVQPVGSPLSLECTVEGTSNPNLYWYRQAAGRGLQLLFYSVGIGQISSEVPQNLSASRPQDRQFILSSKKLLLSDSGFYLCAWSGEGLAGLQETQYFGPGTRLLVL.

The V call is TRBV27, the J call TRBJ2-7, with D possibly matching TRBD1 (6 bases). The CDR3 loop spans 14 amino acids. The V gene's germline CDR1 is MNHEY and CDR2 SMNVEV (reference sequence). V shed 3 bases and J shed 0 bases, with 9 bases lying between them. CDR3 sequence reads: CASSFDRISYEQYF. The CDR3 DNA sequence: TGTGCCAGCAGTTTCGACAGGATCTCCTACGAGCAGTACTTC.

V usage is TRBV12-3 or TRBV12-4 and J usage is TRBJ1-2; D might be TRBD1 (5 bases). The CDR3 is 14 residues long. The V gene lost 6 bases and the J gene lost 3 bases, with 14 bases spanning the gap. This CDR3 reads CASSPSGGDYGYTF. CDR3 DNA sequence: TGTGCCAGCAGCCCTAGCGGGGGAGACTATGGCTACACCTTC.

Regarding this clonotype: Compared with germline, one end of the junction differs, possibly owing to a read error. V is TRBV5-4 and J is TRBJ1-4, with D hard to call. The CDR3 totals 15 residues. From germline, CDR1 is SGHNT and CDR2 YYREEE (reference sequence). This CDR3 reads CASSQGSATNEKLFF. The CDR3 nucleotides are TGCGCCAGCAGCCAAGGTTCGGCAACTAATGAAAAACTGTTTTTT.

The V call is TRBV5-1, the J call TRBJ2-7; 8 bases are a match to TRBD2. The J segment lost 7 bases and the V segment lost 0 bases, leaving 3 bases of the junction unmatched. This CDR3 contains 13 residues. Germline V gene sequence: CDR1 SGHRS, CDR2 YFSETQ. CDR3 protein: CASSLVPSGEQYF. The CDR3 coding sequence is TGCGCCAGCAGCTTGGTACCTAGCGGGGAGCAGTACTTC.

This clonotype was found a few times. This chain's CDR3 is CASSDRDRGRSYEQYF. The CDR3 DNA reads as TGTGCCAGCAGTGACCGGGACAGGGGCAGATCCTACGAGCAGTACTTC. The chain joins TRBV6-1 to TRBJ2-7, with 10 bases lining up with TRBD1. This CDR3 region has 16 residues. Per germline, CDR1 MNHNS and CDR2 SASEGT. The V segment lost 3 bases and the J segment 1 base; nucleotides outside the gene matches: 6.

J is TRBJ1-2 and V is TRBV6-1; possible D gene TRBD1, 6 bases. From germline, CDR1 is MNHNS and CDR2 SASEGT. V was trimmed by 5 bases and J by 7 bases, leaving 11 bases between them. The CDR3 extends over 12 amino acids. The chain's CDR3 is CASSPGEAGYTF. CDR3 bases: TGTGCCAGCAGTCCAGGGGAGGCTGGCTACACCTTC.

V usage is TRBV20-1 and J usage is TRBJ2-1, with TRBD2 as a possible D gene (5 bases). V was trimmed by 5 bases and J by 10 bases, leaving 12 bases between them. The CDR3 consists of 11 residues. CDR1 and CDR2 from the germline V gene are DFQATT and SNEGSKA (reference sequence). The chain's CDR3 is CSALGRGEQFF. CDR3 DNA sequence: TGCAGTGCTCTAGGTCGAGGGGAGCAGTTCTTC.

In this sample, this clonotype turned up a few times. This chain connects TRBV5-5 to TRBJ2-7; D ambiguous. The CDR3 length is 11 residues. The V gene lost 0 bases and the J gene lost 7 bases, with 5 bases spanning the gap. Germline loops: CDR1 SGHKS, CDR2 YYEKEE (reference sequence). In DNA form, the CDR3 reads TGTGCCAGCAGCTTGGAGAGAGAGCAGTACTTC. Translating it yields CASSLEREQYF.

The chain employs TRBV14 and TRBJ2-7; TRBD2 is a possible D gene (5 bases). The germline V gene has CDR1 SGHDN and CDR2 FVKESK. The CDR3 sequence is 11 residues long. V was cut by 8 bases and J by 3 bases, with 8 bases left in between. The CDR3 here is CASARGYEQYF. In DNA form, the CDR3 reads TGTGCCAGCGCACGGGGCTACGAGCAGTACTTC.

The genes are TRBV4-2 and TRBJ1-5; 7 nucleotides agree with TRBD1. The length of the CDR3 is 16 residues. Trimming cost V 0 bases and J 2 bases; bases outside gene matches: 4. Germline V lookup: CDR1 LGHNA, CDR2 YNFKEQ. As DNA, the CDR3 is TGTGCCAGCAGCCAAGAGAGGGGGCAAGGCAATCAGCCCCAGCATTTT. This encodes CASSQERGQGNQPQHF.